Presented here are 26 T cell receptor beta chains from one specimen sequenced in a study of cytomegalovirus exposure and HLA in healthy donors. A multiplex PCR was run with 60 Vbeta primers and 13 Jbeta primers. Data came from immunoSEQ multiplex PCR; TCRdb stores just in-frame clones and leaves some out. Of fewer than 200,000 clones listed, approximately 77% were seen once; the top ten hold approximately 1.5%. The sample taken for sequencing was PBMCs. These receptors came from a male donor in good health and CMV-seronegative.

The J gene is TRBJ1-4, the V gene TRBV28; weak D call: TRBD1 (6 bases). This CDR3 has 14 amino acids. Trimming removed 8 bases at V and 7 bases at J, with 17 bases between. Per the germline V gene, CDR1 is MDHEN and CDR2 is SYDVKM. The CDR3 spells CASVSGPGAEKLFF. CDR3 bases: TGTGCCAGCGTATCCGGGCCAGGGGCTGAAAAACTGTTTTTT. Filled out from reference TRBV28 and TRBJ1-4, the complete variable domain reads DVKVTQSSRYLVKRTGEKVFLECVQDMDHENMFWYRQDPGLGLRLIYFSYDVKMKEKGDIPEGYSVSREKKERFSLILESASTNQTSMYLCASVSGPGAEKLFFGSGTQLSVL.

The table lists this clone with a few counts. The V and J genes are TRBV6-6 and TRBJ2-2; tentative D call: TRBD1 (6 bases). CDR3 size: 13 residues. The germline V gene has CDR1 MNHNY and CDR2 SVGAGI (reference sequence). Trimming removed 6 bases at V and 6 bases at J, with 11 bases between. The CDR3 loop reads CASRQGLSGELFF. The CDR3 DNA is TGTGCCAGCAGACAGGGTTTATCCGGGGAGCTGTTTTTT.

In regard to this clone: The same CDR3 is also encoded by other DNA sequences in this sample. The genes are TRBV9 and TRBJ2-7, with D perhaps TRBD2 (7 bases). Germline values: CDR1 SGDLS, CDR2 YYNGEE. The CDR3 consists of 16 residues. V lost 3 bases, J lost 0 bases, and 16 bases lay in between. CDR3 sequence (DNA): TGTGCCAGCAGCGGTGGGGGGGCGGAAAGCTCCTACGAGCAGTACTTC. Its protein product is CASSGGGAESSYEQYF.

This chain uses TRBV7-3 with TRBJ2-1; 12 bases agree with TRBD2. The CDR3 consists of 16 residues. Germline trimming cut 1 base from V and 8 bases from J; bases unmatched to any gene: 6. Germline V gives CDR1 SGHTA, CDR2 FQGTGA. The CDR3 here is CASSLKASGGAHEQFF. The CDR3 bases are TGTGCCAGCAGCTTAAAAGCTAGCGGGGGGGCCCATGAGCAGTTCTTC.

The chain is built from TRBV5-1 and TRBJ1-1, with 11 bases aligning to TRBD1. CDR3 length: 16 residues. Germline values: CDR1 SGHRS, CDR2 YFSETQ. Losses at the gene ends were 3 bases for V and 4 bases for J; bases not matched to a gene: 8. CDR3 DNA: TGCGCCAGCAGCTCGAAAACCGGGACAGGGGGCACTGAAGCTTTCTTT. As protein: CASSSKTGTGGTEAFF. Using reference TRBV5-1 and TRBJ1-1 for the parts outside the CDR3, the full variable domain is KAGVTQTPRYLIKTRGQQVTLSCSPISGHRSVSWYQQTPGQGLQFLFEYFSETQRNKGNFPGRFSGRQFSNSRSEMNVSTLELGDSALYLCASSSKTGTGGTEAFFGQGTRLTVV.

This clone was detected only once. The CDR3, as DNA: TGTGCCAGCAGCTTACAGGGGCCCACCGGGGAGCTGTTTTTT. Encoded protein: CASSLQGPTGELFF. This chain connects TRBV7-3 to TRBJ2-2, with D possibly matching TRBD1 (6 bases). This CDR3 contains 14 residues. In germline, CDR1 is SGHTA, CDR2 FQGTGA. V lost 2 bases and J lost 4, with 8 bases in between.

V and J are TRBV11-2 and TRBJ2-3, with D possibly TRBD2 on 6 matching bases. Trimming shortened V by 4 bases and J by 2 bases, and 16 bases separated the two germline ends. The CDR3 has 16 amino acids. The V gene's germline CDR1 is SGHAT and CDR2 FQNNGV. The CDR3 nucleotides are TGTGCCAGCAGCTACCGGGACTCCCAAATCACAGATACGCAGTATTTT. Protein sequence: CASSYRDSQITDTQYF.

V is TRBV5-4 and J is TRBJ2-5; TRBD2 matches at 7 bases. J was trimmed by 2 bases and V by 2 bases; bases with no gene match: 6. This CDR3 contains 15 residues. CDR1 SGHNT and CDR2 YYREEE come from the germline V gene (reference sequence). The CDR3 reads CASSLEAGSQETQYF. CDR3 DNA: TGTGCCAGCAGCTTAGAAGCGGGATCACAAGAGACCCAGTACTTC.

This chain uses TRBV19 with TRBJ1-5, with TRBD1 as a possible D gene (5 bases). With 5 bases removed from V and 0 bases from J, the gap between germline ends came to 17 bases. In germline, CDR1 is LNHDA, CDR2 SQIVND (reference sequence). The CDR3 covers 17 residues. The CDR3 bases are TGTGCCAGTAGTCCGACAGCTCAAATTAATAGCAATCAGCCCCAGCATTTT. Amino acid sequence: CASSPTAQINSNQPQHF.

The gene calls are TRBV11-3 and TRBJ2-2; D may be TRBD1 (5 bases). V was pared by 2 bases and J by 0 bases, with 10 bases between. Germline values: CDR1 SGHNT, CDR2 YENEEA. The CDR3 spans 16 residues. The CDR3 bases are TGTGCCAGCAGCTTATTGGGGCAGGCGAACACCGGGGAGCTGTTTTTT. The encoded protein is CASSLLGQANTGELFF.

Concerning this clone itself: In the same sample, other DNA sequences code for this CDR3. V gene TRBV9 combines with J gene TRBJ1-4, with a weak D call TRBD1 (6 bases). The CDR3 is 15 amino acids. V lost 3 bases, J lost 8 bases, and 17 bases lay in between. Germline CDR1 SGDLS, CDR2 YYNGEE. CDR3 in amino acids: CASSAKQGREEKLFF. DNA for the CDR3: TGTGCCAGCAGCGCCAAGCAGGGGCGCGAGGAAAAACTGTTTTTT.

The chain recombines TRBV13 with TRBJ2-4; D is possibly TRBD1 (5 bases). The CDR3 sequence is 16 residues long. Looked up from germline, CDR1 is PRHDT and CDR2 is FYEKMQ (reference sequence). Trimming removed 5 bases from V and 1 base from J, with 15 bases in between. CDR3 bases: TGTGCCAGCAGCGAGACAGTTCTCCTGGCCAAAAACATTCAGTACTTC. This sequence encodes CASSETVLLAKNIQYF.

This sequence joins TRBV18 and TRBJ2-7; no clear D gene. Germline loops: CDR1 KGHSH, CDR2 LQKENI. CDR3 length: 14 amino acids. V lost 3 bases and J lost 0, with 9 bases in between. CDR3 nucleotides: TGTGCCAGCTCACCCACTTCCTACTCCTACGAGCAGTACTTC. Amino acid sequence: CASSPTSYSYEQYF.

The chain has TRBV19 and TRBJ1-2; 8 nucleotides match TRBD1. The CDR3 runs to 13 residues. The trim removed 6 bases at V and 6 bases at J, leaving 6 bases unmatched. Germline V CDR1 and CDR2: LNHDA, SQIVND (reference sequence). Written as DNA, the CDR3 is TGTGCCAGTAGGGATAAACAGGGGGATGGCTACACCTTC. Translating it yields CASRDKQGDGYTF.

The chain links TRBV9 to TRBJ2-3; 10 bases are shared with TRBD2. From germline, CDR1 is SGDLS and CDR2 YYNGEE. The CDR3 runs to 15 residues. V was clipped by 2 bases and J by 0 bases; unmatched bases: 0. CDR3 nucleotides: TGTGCCAGCAGCGTGACTAGCGGGAGCACAGATACGCAGTATTTT. It specifies CASSVTSGSTDTQYF.

A few counts support this clone. In nucleotides, the CDR3 is TGCAGCGTTGAGTCCCCAACAGGCTCCTACGAGCAGTACTTC. Its protein product is CSVESPTGSYEQYF. The V call is TRBV29-1, the J call TRBJ2-7, with D possibly being TRBD1 (5 bases). The length of the CDR3 is 14 residues. Germline V gives CDR1 SQVTM, CDR2 ANQGSEA. Between the trimmed V and J ends, which lost 3 bases and 0 bases, there was a span of 12 bases.

V gene TRBV10-3 combines with J gene TRBJ1-2, with TRBD1 matching 12 bases. Germline V gene data show CDR1 as ENHRY and CDR2 as SYGVKD. This CDR3 comprises 17 residues. V gave up 5 bases and J gave up 4 bases; unmatched junction bases: 11. CDR3 in DNA: TGTGCCATCAGTTTCGGGACAGGGGGCAAGGCTGTCTATGGCTACACCTTC. Its translation is CAISFGTGGKAVYGYTF.

This rearrangement joins TRBV18 to TRBJ2-5; possibly TRBD2 for D (6 bases). Germline CDR1 and CDR2: KGHSH and LQKENI. Trimming removed 3 bases at V and 4 bases at J, with 15 bases between. The CDR3 runs to 15 residues. The chain's CDR3 is CASSPGGGVGETQYF. CDR3 nucleotide sequence: TGTGCCAGCTCACCCGGCGGCGGGGTCGGAGAGACCCAGTACTTC.

V usage is TRBV19 and J usage is TRBJ2-1; 7 bases map to TRBD1. Germline CDR1 LNHDA, CDR2 SQIVND (reference sequence). CDR3 length equals 15 residues. J was trimmed by 4 bases and V by 3 bases; bases with no gene match: 6. The CDR3 DNA reads TGTGCCAGTAGTATCTCAGGGGGTTGGTACAATGAGCAGTTCTTC. This translates into CASSISGGWYNEQFF.

This clone was detected once. This chain connects TRBV6-6 to TRBJ2-7, with a tentative D call TRBD2 (6 bases). CDR1 is MNHNY, CDR2 SVGAGI, per germline (reference sequence). The V end was cut by 10 bases, the J end by 7 bases, with 14 bases between. The CDR3 totals 11 residues. For the CDR3, the DNA is TGTGCCACAGCAGCGGAGGGGGAGCAGTACTTC. It specifies CATAAEGEQYF.

CDR3 bases: TGTGCCAGCAGCGCCCGACTAGCGGGGGGGGTTTTCCCAGATACGCAGTATTTT. This codes for CASSARLAGGVFPDTQYF. The chain employs TRBV7-2 and TRBJ2-3; 14 bases are a match to TRBD2. Germline V gives CDR1 SGHTA, CDR2 FQGNSA. CDR3 length: 18 residues. J lost 4 bases, V lost 5 bases, and 11 bases had no gene match.

This clone has just a few counts. This sequence joins TRBV6-1 and TRBJ1-4, with 10 bases lining up with TRBD1. The length of the CDR3 is 15 residues. Germline CDR1 MNHNS, CDR2 SASEGT. Trimming removed 8 bases from V and 7 bases from J; junction bases left unmatched: 10. CDR3 loop: CASQTDRGRSEKLFF. In DNA form, the CDR3 reads TGTGCCAGCCAAACCGACAGGGGGCGCAGTGAAAAACTGTTTTTT.

J is TRBJ2-7 and V is TRBV2; D is perhaps TRBD1 (6 bases). V was cut by 7 bases and J by 5 bases, with 15 bases left in between. The CDR3 contains 13 residues. Germline V gene sequence: CDR1 SNHLY, CDR2 FYNNEI. The CDR3 region has the DNA TGTGCCAGCAAGGCAGGGGCGCTGGACGAGCAGTACTTC. Translated: CASKAGALDEQYF.

This clone was recorded once. The genes are TRBV7-3 and TRBJ2-1; 10 bases are shared with TRBD2. With 4 bases clipped from V and 0 bases from J, the junction kept 9 bases outside the gene matches. Per the germline V gene, CDR1 is SGHTA and CDR2 is FQGTGA. The CDR3 has 18 amino acids. CDR3 coding DNA: TGTGCCAGCAGCTCCAGCCCTAAGCGGGGGGGCTCCTACAATGAGCAGTTCTTC. It is translated as CASSSSPKRGGSYNEQFF.

The V call is TRBV7-9, the J call TRBJ2-7; 9 bases match TRBD1. The CDR3 totals 15 residues. In germline, CDR1 is SEHNR, CDR2 FQNEAQ (reference sequence). The V and J ends lost 5 bases and 7 bases, in that order; junction bases with no gene match: 12. In DNA, the CDR3 is TGTGCCAGCAGCCACACTCCGGACAGGGGTGGAGAGCAGTACTTC. It is translated as CASSHTPDRGGEQYF.

The V call is TRBV5-1, the J call TRBJ1-2, with 9 bases lining up with TRBD1. The germline gives CDR1 SGHRS, CDR2 YFSETQ. The CDR3 extends over 16 amino acids. The V gene end was trimmed by 0 bases and the J gene end by 5 bases; junction bases not matched to a gene: 8. The CDR3 DNA follows: TGCGCCAGCAGCTTGGGTACAGGGGGCAGTTGGTATGGCTACACCTTC. Translation: CASSLGTGGSWYGYTF.